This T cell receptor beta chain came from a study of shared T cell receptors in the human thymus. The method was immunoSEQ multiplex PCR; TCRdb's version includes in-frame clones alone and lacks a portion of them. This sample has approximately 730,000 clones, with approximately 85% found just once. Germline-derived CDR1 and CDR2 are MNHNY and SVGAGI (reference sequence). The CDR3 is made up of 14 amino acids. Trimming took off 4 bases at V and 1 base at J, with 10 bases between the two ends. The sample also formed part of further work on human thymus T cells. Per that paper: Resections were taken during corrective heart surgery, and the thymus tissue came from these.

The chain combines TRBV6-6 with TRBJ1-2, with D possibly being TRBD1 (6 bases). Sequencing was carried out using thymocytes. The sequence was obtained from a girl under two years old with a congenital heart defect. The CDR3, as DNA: TGTGCCAGCAGTTGCTGGGACAATAACTATGGCTACACCTTC. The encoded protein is CASSCWDNNYGYTF.